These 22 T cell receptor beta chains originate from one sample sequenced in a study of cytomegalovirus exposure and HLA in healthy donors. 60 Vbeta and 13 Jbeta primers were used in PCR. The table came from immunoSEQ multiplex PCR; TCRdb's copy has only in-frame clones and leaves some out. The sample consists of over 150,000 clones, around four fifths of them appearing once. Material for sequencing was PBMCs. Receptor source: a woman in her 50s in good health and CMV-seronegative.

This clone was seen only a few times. Here the CDR3 reads CASSESGNRGETQYF. The CDR3 nucleotides are TGCGCCAGCAGTGAGTCAGGGAACAGGGGAGAGACCCAGTACTTC. The rearrangement links TRBV10-1 to TRBJ2-5, with 7 bases fitting TRBD1. CDR3 length: 15 residues. Germline V gene sequence: CDR1 WNHNN, CDR2 SYGVQD (reference sequence). The ends lost 0 bases at V and 4 bases at J; junction bases unmatched: 5.

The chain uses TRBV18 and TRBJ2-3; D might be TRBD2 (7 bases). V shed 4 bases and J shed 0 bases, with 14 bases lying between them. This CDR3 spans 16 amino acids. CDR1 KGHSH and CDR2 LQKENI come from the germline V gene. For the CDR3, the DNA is TGTGCCAGCTCACGGGGAGGGGGAGCTAGCACAGATACGCAGTATTTT. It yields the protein CASSRGGGASTDTQYF.

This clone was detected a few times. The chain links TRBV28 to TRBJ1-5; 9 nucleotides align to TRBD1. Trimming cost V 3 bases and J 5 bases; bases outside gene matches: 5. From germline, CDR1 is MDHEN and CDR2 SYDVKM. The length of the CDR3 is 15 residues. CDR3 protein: CASSFRYRGHQPQHF. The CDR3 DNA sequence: TGTGCCAGCAGTTTTAGGTACAGGGGGCATCAGCCCCAGCATTTT.

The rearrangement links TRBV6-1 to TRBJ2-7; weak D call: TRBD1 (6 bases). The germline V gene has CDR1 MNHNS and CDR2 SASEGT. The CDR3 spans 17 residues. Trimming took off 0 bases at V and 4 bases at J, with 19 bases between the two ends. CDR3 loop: CASSEAAPTGGGYEQYF. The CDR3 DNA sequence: TGTGCCAGCAGTGAAGCGGCCCCGACAGGCGGTGGTTACGAGCAGTACTTC.

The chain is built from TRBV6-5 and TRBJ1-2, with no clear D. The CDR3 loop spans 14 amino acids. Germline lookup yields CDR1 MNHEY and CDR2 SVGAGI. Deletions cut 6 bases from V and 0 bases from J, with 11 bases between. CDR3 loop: CASSDTTANYGYTF. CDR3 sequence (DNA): TGTGCCAGCAGCGACACCACGGCTAACTATGGCTACACCTTC.

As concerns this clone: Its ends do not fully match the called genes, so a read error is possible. The CDR3 region is CASSFSLAGGSNEQFF. Written as DNA, the CDR3 is TGTGCTAGCAGCTTCAGCCTGGCGGGAGGGTCGAATGAGCAGTTCTTC. V gene TRBV7-7 combines with J gene TRBJ2-1, with TRBD2 identical over 9 bases. The CDR3 consists of 16 residues. Germline V lookup: CDR1 SSHAT, CDR2 FNYEAQ (reference sequence).

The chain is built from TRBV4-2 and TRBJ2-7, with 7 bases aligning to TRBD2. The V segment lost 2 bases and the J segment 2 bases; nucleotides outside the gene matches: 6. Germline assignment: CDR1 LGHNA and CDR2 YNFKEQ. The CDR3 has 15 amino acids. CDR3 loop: CASSQIERGTYEQYF. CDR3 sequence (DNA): TGTGCCAGCAGCCAAATTGAGCGGGGCACCTACGAGCAGTACTTC.

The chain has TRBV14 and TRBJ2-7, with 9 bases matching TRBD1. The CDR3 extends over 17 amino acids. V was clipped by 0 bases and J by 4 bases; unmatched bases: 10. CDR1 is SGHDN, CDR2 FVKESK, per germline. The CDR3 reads CASSQDRGTGFVYEQYF. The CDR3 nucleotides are TGTGCCAGCAGCCAAGATCGGGGGACAGGGTTTGTGTACGAGCAGTACTTC. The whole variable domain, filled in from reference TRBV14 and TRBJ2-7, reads EAGVTQFPSHSVIEKGQTVTLRCDPISGHDNLYWYRRVMGKEIKFLLHFVKESKQDESGMPNNRFLAERTGGTYSTLKVQPAELEDSGVYFCASSQDRGTGFVYEQYFGPGTRLTVT.

The CDR3 nucleotides read TGTGCCAGCAGCTTAGGATCTCGGACAGGGGGCGGCTATGGCTACACCTTC. Translation: CASSLGSRTGGGYGYTF. The rearrangement links TRBV7-2 to TRBJ1-2, with 11 bases identical to TRBD1. Germline CDR1 SGHTA, CDR2 FQGNSA. V shed 1 base, J shed 4 bases, and the junction held 8 bases outside the gene matches. The CDR3 consists of 17 residues.

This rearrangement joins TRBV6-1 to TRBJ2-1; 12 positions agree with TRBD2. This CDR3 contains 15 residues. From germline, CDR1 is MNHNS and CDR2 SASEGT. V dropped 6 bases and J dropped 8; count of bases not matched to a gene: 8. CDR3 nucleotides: TGTGCCAGCAGCCTGACTAGCGGGGGCGTGGATGAGCAGTTCTTC. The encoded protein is CASSLTSGGVDEQFF.

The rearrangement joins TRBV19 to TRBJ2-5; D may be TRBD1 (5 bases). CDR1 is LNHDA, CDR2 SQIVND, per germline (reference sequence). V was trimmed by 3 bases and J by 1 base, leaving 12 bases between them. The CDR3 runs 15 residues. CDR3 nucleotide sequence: TGTGCCAGTAGTATTCCAGGGTTAGGCCAAGAGACCCAGTACTTC. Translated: CASSIPGLGQETQYF.

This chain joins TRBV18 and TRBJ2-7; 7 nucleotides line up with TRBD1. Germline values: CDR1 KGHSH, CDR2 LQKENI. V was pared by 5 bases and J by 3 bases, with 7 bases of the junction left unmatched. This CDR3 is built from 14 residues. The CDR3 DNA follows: TGTGCCAGCTCAACGCGACAGGGCGACTACGAGCAGTACTTC. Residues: CASSTRQGDYEQYF.

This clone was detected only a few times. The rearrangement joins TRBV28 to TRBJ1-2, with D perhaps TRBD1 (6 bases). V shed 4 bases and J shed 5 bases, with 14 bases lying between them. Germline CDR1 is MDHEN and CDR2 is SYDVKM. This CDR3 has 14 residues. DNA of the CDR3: TGTGCCAGCAGTTCCTCCGGGACAAATTATGGCTACACCTTC. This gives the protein CASSSSGTNYGYTF.

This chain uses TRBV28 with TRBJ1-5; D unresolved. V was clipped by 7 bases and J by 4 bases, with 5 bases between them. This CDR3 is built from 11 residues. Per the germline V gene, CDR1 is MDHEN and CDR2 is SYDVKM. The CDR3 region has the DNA TGTGCCAGCACTACTAATCAGCCCCAGCATTTT. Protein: CASTTNQPQHF.

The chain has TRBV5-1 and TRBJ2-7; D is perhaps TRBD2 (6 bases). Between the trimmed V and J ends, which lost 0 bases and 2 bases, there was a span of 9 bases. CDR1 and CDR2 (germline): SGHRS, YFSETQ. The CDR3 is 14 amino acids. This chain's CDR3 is CASSLARDPYEQYF. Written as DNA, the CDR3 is TGCGCCAGCAGCTTGGCGCGGGACCCCTACGAGCAGTACTTC.

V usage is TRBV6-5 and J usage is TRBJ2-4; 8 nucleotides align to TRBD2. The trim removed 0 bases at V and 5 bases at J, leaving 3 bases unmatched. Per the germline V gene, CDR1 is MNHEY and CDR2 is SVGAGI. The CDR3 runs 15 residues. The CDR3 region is CASSYSGGRQNIQYF. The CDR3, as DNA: TGTGCCAGCAGTTACTCTGGCGGGAGGCAAAACATTCAGTACTTC.

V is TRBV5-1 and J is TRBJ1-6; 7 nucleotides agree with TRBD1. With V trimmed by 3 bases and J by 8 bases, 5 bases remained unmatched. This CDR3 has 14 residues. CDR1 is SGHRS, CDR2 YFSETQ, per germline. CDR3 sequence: CASSWDSTDSPLHF. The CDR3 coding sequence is TGCGCCAGCAGCTGGGACAGTACGGATTCACCCCTCCACTTT.

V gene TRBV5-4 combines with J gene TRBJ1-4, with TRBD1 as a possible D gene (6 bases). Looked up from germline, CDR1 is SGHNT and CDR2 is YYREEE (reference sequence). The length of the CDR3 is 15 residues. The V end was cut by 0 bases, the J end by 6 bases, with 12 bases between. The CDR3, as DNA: TGTGCCAGCAGCTTGGGAGGGGGACTAGATGAAAAACTGTTTTTT. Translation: CASSLGGGLDEKLFF.

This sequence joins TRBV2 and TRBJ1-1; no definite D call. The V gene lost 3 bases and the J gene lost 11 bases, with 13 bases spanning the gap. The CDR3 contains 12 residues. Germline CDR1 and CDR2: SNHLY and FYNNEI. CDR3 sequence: CASSEGLQAAFF. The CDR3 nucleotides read TGTGCCAGCAGTGAGGGCCTTCAGGCGGCTTTCTTT.

CDR3 coding DNA: TGTGCCAGCAGTCGGGACAGGGCTTACTACGAGCAGTACTTC. Translated: CASSRDRAYYEQYF. The rearrangement links TRBV27 to TRBJ2-7, with 9 bases matching TRBD1. J lost 3 bases, V lost 5 bases, and 5 bases had no gene match. The CDR3 has 14 amino acids. Germline CDR1 is MNHEY and CDR2 is SMNVEV (reference sequence).

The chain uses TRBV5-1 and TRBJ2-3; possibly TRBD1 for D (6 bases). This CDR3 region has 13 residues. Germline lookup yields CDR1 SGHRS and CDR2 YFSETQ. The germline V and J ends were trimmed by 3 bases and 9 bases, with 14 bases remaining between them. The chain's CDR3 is CASSSDSTGTQYF. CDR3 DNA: TGCGCCAGCAGCTCGGACAGCACAGGCACGCAGTATTTT. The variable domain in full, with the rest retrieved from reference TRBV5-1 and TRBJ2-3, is KAGVTQTPRYLIKTRGQQVTLSCSPISGHRSVSWYQQTPGQGLQFLFEYFSETQRNKGNFPGRFSGRQFSNSRSEMNVSTLELGDSALYLCASSSDSTGTQYFGPGTRLTVL.

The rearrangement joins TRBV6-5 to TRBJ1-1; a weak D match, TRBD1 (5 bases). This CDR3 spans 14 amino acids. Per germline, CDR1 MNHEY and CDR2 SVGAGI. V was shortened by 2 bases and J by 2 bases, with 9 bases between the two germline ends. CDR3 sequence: CASSYGDFNTEAFF. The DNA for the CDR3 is TGTGCCAGCAGTTACGGGGACTTTAACACTGAAGCTTTCTTT.